This entry describes one T cell receptor beta chain. Antigen unknown. The data were taken from a study of OX40 agonist ivuxolimab in advanced cancers. General study findings and limits: The study did not work out the antigen specificity of the expanded peripheral T cells. At 0.1 to 3.0 mg/kg, CD4+ and CD8+ blood T cells expanded clonally by week 6.

Germline V lookup: CDR1 MNHNS, CDR2 SASEGT. The CDR3 contains 15 residues. The V gene lost 2 bases and the J gene lost 8 bases, with 18 bases spanning the gap. Here immunoSEQ multiplex PCR was the method, and the copy in TCRdb shows in-frame clones only, minus some. The repertoire has about 55,000 clones, 75% to 90% of them found once; the top ten carry 12%. The chain couples TRBV6-1 to TRBJ1-2; the D gene is possibly TRBD1 (5 bases). The TCR comes from an adult with an advanced solid tumor such as melanoma, head and neck, liver or kidney cancer. Sample: CD4+ or CD8+ T cells sorted from blood, taken in a trial of the OX40 agonist ivuxolimab. DNA for the CDR3: TGTGCCAGCAGTGAAACCCAGGGATTCTCGCGAGGCTACACCTTC. It yields the protein CASSETQGFSRGYTF.